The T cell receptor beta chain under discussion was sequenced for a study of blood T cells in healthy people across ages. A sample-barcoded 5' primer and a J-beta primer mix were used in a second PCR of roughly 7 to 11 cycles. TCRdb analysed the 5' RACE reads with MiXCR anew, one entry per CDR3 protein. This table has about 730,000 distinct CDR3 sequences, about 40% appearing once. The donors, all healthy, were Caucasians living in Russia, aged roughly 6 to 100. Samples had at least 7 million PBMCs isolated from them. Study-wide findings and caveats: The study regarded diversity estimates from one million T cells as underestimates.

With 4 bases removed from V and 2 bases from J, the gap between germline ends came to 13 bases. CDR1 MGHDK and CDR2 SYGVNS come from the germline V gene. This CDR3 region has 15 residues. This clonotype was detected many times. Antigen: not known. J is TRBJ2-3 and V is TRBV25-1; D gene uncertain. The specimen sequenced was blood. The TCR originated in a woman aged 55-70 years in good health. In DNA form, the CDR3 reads TGTGCCAGCAGTGGAGAGGATCCCTACACAGATACGCAGTATTTT. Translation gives CASSGEDPYTDTQYF. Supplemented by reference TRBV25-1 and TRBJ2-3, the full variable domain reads EADIYQTPRYLVIGTGKKITLECSQTMGHDKMYWYQQDPGMELHLIHYSYGVNSTEKGDLSSESTVSRIRTEHFPLTLESARPSHTSQYLCASSGEDPYTDTQYFGPGTRLTVL.